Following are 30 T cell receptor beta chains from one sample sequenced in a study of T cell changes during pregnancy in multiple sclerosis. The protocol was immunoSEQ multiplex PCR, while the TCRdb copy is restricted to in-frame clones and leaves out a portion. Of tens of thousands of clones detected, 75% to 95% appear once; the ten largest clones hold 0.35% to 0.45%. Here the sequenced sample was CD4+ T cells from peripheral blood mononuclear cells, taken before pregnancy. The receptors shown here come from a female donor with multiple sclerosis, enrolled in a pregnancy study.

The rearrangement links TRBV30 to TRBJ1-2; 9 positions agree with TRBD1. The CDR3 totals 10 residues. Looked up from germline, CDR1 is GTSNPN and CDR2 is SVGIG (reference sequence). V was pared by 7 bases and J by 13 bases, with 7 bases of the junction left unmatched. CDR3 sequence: CASGTGRPTF. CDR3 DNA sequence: TGTGCCTCGGGGACAGGGCGTCCCACCTTC.

CDR3 DNA: TGTGCCTGGAGACAAAAAGGGACTTCTAGCTCCTACGAGCAGTACTTC. Translating gives CAWRQKGTSSSYEQYF. The V call is TRBV30, the J call TRBJ2-7, with a weak D call TRBD2 (6 bases). V lost 3 bases to trimming and J lost 0 bases, with 18 bases between them. This CDR3 region has 16 residues. In germline, CDR1 is GTSNPN, CDR2 SVGIG (reference sequence). Looking up the rest from reference TRBV30 and TRBJ2-7 gives the full variable domain: SQTIHQWPATLVQPVGSPLSLECTVEGTSNPNLYWYRQAAGRGLQLLFYSVGIGQISSEVPQNLSASRPQDRQFILSSKKLLLSDSGFYLCAWRQKGTSSSYEQYFGPGTRLTVT.

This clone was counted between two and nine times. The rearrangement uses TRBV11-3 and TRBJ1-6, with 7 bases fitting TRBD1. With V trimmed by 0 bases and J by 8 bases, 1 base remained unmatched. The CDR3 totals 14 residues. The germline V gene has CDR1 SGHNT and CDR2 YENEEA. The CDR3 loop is CASSLDRGDSPLHF. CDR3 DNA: TGTGCCAGCAGCTTAGACAGGGGGGATTCACCCCTCCACTTT.

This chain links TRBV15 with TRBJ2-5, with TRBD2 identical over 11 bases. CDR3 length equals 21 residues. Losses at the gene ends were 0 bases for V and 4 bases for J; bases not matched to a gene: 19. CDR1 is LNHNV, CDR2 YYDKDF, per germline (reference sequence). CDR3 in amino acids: CATSRERGKISGRASRETQYF. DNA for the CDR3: TGTGCCACCAGCAGAGAGAGGGGGAAAATTAGCGGGAGGGCTTCGAGAGAGACCCAGTACTTC. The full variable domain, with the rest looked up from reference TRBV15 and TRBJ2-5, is DAMVIQNPRYQVTQFGKPVTLSCSQTLNHNVMYWYQQKSSQAPKLLFHYYDKDFNNEADTPDNFQSRRPNTSFCFLDIRSPGLGDTAMYLCATSRERGKISGRASRETQYFGPGTRLLVL.

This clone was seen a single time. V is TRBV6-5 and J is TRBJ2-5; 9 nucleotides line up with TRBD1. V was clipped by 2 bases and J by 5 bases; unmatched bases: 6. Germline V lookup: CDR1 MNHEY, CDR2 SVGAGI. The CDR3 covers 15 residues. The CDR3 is CASSYRGDREETQYF. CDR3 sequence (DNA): TGTGCCAGCAGTTACCGGGGGGACAGGGAGGAGACCCAGTACTTC.

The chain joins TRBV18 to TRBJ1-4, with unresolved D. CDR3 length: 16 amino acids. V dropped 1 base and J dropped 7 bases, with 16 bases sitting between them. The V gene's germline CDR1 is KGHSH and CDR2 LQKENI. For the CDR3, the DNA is TGTGCCAGCTCACCACAGAACCTAGTCGGTACTGAAAAACTGTTTTTT. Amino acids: CASSPQNLVGTEKLFF. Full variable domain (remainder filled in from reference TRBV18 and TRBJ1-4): NAGVMQNPRHLVRRRGQEARLRCSPMKGHSHVYWYRQLPEEGLKFMVYLQKENIIDESGMPKERFSAEFPKEGPSILRIQQVVRGDSAAYFCASSPQNLVGTEKLFFGSGTQLSVL.

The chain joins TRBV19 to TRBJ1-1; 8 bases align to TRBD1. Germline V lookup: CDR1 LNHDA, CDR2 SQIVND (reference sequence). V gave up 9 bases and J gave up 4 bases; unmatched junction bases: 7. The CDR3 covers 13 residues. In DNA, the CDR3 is TGTGCCAGCTCTCCGGGACAGGCCACTGAAGCTTTCTTT. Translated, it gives CASSPGQATEAFF.

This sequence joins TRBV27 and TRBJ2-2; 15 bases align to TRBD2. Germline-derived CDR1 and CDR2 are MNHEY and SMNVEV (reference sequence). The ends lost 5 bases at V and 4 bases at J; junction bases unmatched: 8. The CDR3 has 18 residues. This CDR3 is CASSLLGLAGGGTGELFF. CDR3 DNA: TGTGCCAGCAGTCTCCTAGGACTAGCGGGGGGGGGCACCGGGGAGCTGTTTTTT.

CDR3 loop: CASSLARQGRETQYF. The CDR3 nucleotides are TGTGCCAGCAGCTTAGCAAGACAGGGACGAGAGACCCAGTACTTC. J is TRBJ2-5 and V is TRBV7-9, with 7 bases aligning to TRBD1. With 0 bases clipped from V and 4 bases from J, the junction kept 5 bases outside the gene matches. The CDR3 totals 15 residues. From germline, CDR1 is SEHNR and CDR2 FQNEAQ (reference sequence).

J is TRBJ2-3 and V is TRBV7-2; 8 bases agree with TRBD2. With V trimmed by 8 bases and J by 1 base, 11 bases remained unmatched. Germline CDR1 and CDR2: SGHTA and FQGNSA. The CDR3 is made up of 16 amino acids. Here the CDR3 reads CASLPEGTRGTDTQYF. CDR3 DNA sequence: TGTGCCAGCCTGCCAGAGGGGACTAGGGGCACAGATACGCAGTATTTT. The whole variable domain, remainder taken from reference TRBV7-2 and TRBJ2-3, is GAGVSQSPSNKVTEKGKDVELRCDPISGHTALYWYRQSLGQGLEFLIYFQGNSAPDKSGLPSDRFSAERTGGSVSTLTIQRTQQEDSAVYLCASLPEGTRGTDTQYFGPGTRLTVL.

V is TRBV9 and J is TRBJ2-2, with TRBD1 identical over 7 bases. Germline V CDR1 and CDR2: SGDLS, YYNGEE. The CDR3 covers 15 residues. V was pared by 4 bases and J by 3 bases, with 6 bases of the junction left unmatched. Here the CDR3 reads CASSPDRADTGELFF. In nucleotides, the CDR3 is TGTGCCAGCAGCCCAGACAGGGCGGACACCGGGGAGCTGTTTTTT.

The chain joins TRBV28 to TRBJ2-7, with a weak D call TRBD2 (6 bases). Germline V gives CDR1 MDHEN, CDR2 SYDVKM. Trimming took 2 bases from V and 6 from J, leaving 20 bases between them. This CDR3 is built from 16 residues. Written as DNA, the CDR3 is TGTGCCAGCAGTTTACCTGTAAGGGGACTCCGTGGCGAGCAGTACTTC. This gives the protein CASSLPVRGLRGEQYF.

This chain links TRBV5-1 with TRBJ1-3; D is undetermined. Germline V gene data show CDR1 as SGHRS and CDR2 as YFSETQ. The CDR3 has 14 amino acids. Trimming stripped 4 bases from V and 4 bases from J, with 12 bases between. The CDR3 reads CASSKSTTGNTIYF. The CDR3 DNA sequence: TGCGCCAGCAGCAAATCGACAACCGGAAACACCATATATTTT.

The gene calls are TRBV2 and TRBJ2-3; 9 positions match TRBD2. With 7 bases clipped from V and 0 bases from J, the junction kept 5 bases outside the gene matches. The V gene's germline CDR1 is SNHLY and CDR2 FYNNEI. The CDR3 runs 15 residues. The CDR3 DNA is TGTGCCAGCACGAGACTAGCGGCTAGCACAGATACGCAGTATTTT. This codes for CASTRLAASTDTQYF.

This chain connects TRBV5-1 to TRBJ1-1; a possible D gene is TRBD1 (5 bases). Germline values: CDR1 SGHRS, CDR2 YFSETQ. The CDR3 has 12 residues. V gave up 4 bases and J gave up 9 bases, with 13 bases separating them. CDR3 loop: CASSPDDRKAFF. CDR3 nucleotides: TGCGCCAGCAGCCCGGACGACAGAAAAGCTTTCTTT.

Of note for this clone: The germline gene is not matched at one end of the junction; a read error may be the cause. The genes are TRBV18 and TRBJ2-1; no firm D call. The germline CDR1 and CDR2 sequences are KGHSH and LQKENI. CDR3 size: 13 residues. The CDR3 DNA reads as TGTGCCAGCTCACCCGGGTCCTCCAATGAGCAGTTCTTC. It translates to CASSPGSSNEQFF.

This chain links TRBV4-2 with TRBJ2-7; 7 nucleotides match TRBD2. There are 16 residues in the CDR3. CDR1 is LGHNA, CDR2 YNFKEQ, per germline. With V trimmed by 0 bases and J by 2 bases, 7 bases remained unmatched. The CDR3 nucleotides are TGTGCCAGCAGCCAAGATATACCTAGCGGCGCCTACGAGCAGTACTTC. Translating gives CASSQDIPSGAYEQYF.

The CDR3 region has the DNA TGTGCCACGATGACAGGGGACGGCACTGAAGCTTTCTTT. This sequence encodes CATMTGDGTEAFF. This chain connects TRBV7-7 to TRBJ1-1; TRBD1 aligns across 8 bases. The V gene end was trimmed by 10 bases and the J gene end by 4 bases; junction bases not matched to a gene: 8. There are 13 residues in the CDR3. Germline V gives CDR1 SSHAT, CDR2 FNYEAQ (reference sequence).

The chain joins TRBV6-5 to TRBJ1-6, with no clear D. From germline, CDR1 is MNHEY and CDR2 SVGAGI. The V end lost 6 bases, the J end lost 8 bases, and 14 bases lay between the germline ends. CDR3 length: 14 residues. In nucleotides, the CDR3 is TGTGCCAGCAGCCCCGGGGAGGTTTATTCACCCCTCCACTTT. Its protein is CASSPGEVYSPLHF.

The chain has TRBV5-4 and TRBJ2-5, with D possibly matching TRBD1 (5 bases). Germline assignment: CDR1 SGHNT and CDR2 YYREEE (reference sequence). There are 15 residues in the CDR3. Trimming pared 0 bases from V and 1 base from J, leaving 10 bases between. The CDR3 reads CASSLAGRAQETQYF. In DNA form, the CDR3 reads TGTGCCAGCAGCTTGGCCGGCAGGGCCCAAGAGACCCAGTACTTC.

The CDR3 region is CASSNLPSGNSYNEQFF. The CDR3 DNA reads TGTGCCAGCAGTAACCTGCCTAGCGGAAACTCCTACAATGAGCAGTTCTTC. The gene calls are TRBV27 and TRBJ2-1, with 7 bases aligning to TRBD2. The junction had 10 bases not matched to a gene; V was cut back by 5 bases and J by 0 bases. The V gene's germline CDR1 is MNHEY and CDR2 SMNVEV (reference sequence). The CDR3 extends over 17 amino acids.

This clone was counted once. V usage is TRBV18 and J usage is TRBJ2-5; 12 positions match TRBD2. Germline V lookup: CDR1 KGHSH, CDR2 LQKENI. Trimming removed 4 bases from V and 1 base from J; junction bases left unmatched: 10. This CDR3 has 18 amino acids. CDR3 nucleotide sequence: TGTGCCAGCTCACGGCCGGGACTAGCGGGCGGTACCCAAGAGACCCAGTACTTC. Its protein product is CASSRPGLAGGTQETQYF. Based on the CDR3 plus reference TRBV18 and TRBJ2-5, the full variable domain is NAGVMQNPRHLVRRRGQEARLRCSPMKGHSHVYWYRQLPEEGLKFMVYLQKENIIDESGMPKERFSAEFPKEGPSILRIQQVVRGDSAAYFCASSRPGLAGGTQETQYFGPGTRLLVL.

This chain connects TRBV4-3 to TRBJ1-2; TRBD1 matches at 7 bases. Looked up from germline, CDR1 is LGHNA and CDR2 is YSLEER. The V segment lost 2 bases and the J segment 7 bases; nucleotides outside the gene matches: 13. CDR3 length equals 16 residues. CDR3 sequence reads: CASSQWARQGFVGYTF. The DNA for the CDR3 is TGCGCCAGCAGCCAATGGGCGAGACAGGGTTTTGTTGGCTACACCTTC.

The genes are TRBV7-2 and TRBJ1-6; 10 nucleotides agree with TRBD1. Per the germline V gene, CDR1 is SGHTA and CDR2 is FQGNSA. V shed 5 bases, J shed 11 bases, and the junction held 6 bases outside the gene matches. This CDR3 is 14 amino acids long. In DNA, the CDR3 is TGTGCCAGCAGCCAGGGACAGGGGCGGACACCCCTCCACTTT. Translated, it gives CASSQGQGRTPLHF.

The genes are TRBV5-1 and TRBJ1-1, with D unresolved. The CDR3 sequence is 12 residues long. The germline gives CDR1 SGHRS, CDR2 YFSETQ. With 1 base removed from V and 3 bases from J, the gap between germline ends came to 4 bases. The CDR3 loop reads CASSLRDTEAFF. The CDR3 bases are TGCGCCAGCAGCTTGAGAGACACTGAAGCTTTCTTT.

The CDR3 DNA follows: TGTGCCAGCAGTTCCCCGGGACAGGGTATGAATGAGCAGTTCTTC. This codes for CASSSPGQGMNEQFF. This chain connects TRBV27 to TRBJ2-1; 9 bases map to TRBD1. The germline V gene has CDR1 MNHEY and CDR2 SMNVEV (reference sequence). CDR3 size: 15 residues. The trim removed 4 bases at V and 7 bases at J, leaving 8 bases unmatched.

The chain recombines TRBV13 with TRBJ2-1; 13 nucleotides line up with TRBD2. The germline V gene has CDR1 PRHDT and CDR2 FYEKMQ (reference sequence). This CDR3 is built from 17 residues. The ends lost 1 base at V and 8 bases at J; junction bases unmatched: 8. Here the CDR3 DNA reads TGTGCCAGCAGCTTAGAGGGGGGACTAGCGGGACCCCATGAGCAGTTCTTC. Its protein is CASSLEGGLAGPHEQFF. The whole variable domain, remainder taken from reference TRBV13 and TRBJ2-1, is AAGVIQSPRHLIKEKRETATLKCYPIPRHDTVYWYQQGPGQDPQFLISFYEKMQSDKGSIPDRFSAQQFSDYHSELNMSSLELGDSALYFCASSLEGGLAGPHEQFFGPGTRLTVL.

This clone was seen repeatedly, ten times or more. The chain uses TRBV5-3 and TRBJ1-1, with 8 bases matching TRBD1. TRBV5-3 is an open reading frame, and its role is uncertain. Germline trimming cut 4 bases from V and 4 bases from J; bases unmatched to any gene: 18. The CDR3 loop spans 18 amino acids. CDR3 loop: CARSPRQGLHHGGTEAFF. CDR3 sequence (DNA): TGTGCCAGAAGCCCGCGACAGGGGCTACATCACGGGGGCACTGAAGCTTTCTTT.

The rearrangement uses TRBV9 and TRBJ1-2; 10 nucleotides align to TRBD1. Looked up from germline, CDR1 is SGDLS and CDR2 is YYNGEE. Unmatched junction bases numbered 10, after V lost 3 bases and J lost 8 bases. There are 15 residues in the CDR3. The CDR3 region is CASSGMTGGTGGYTF. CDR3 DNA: TGTGCCAGCAGCGGGATGACAGGGGGCACGGGCGGCTACACCTTC.

The CDR3, as DNA: TGTGCCTGGAGTGTATTTGTAGGGGCTTCTAACTATGGCTACACCTTC. Amino acid sequence: CAWSVFVGASNYGYTF. The V and J genes are TRBV30 and TRBJ1-2, with D tentatively TRBD1 (5 bases). Germline lookup yields CDR1 GTSNPN and CDR2 SVGIG (reference sequence). V dropped 0 bases and J dropped 0 bases, with 14 bases sitting between them. The CDR3 spans 16 residues.